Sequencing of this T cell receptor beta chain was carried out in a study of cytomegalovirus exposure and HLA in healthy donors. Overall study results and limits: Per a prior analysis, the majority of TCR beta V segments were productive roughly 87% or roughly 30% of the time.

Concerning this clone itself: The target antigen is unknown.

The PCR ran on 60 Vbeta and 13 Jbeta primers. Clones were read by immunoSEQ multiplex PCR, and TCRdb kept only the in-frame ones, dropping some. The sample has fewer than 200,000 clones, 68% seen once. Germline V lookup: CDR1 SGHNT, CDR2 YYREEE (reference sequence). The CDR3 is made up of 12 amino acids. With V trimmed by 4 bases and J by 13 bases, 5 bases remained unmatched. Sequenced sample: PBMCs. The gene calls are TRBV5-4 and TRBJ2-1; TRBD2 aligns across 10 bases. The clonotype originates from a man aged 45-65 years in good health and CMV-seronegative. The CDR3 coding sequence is TGTGCCAGCAGCCAAGGGACTAGCGTACAGTTCTTC. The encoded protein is CASSQGTSVQFF.